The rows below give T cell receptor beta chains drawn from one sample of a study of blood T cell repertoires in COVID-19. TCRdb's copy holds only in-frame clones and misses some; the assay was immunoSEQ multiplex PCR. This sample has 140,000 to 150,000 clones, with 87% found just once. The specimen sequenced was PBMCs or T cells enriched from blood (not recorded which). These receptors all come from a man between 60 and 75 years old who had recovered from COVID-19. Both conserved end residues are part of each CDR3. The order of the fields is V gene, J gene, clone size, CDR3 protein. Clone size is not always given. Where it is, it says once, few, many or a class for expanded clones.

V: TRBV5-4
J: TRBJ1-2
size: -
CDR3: CASSLQDRTYGYTF

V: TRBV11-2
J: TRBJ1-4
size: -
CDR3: CASSQGGGHEKLFF

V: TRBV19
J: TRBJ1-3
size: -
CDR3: CASSERTGNTIYF

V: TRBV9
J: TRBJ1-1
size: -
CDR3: CASSNPPTANTEAFF

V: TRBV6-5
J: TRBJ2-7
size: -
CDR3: CASSSIALEQYF

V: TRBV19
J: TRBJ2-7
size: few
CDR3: CASSSQGIDEQYF

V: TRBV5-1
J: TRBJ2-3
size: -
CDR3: CASSSGGGWTDTQYF

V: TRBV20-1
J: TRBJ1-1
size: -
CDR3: CSAKGPQGAFF

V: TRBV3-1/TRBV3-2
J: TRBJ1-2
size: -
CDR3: CASSQAWTTTGGYTF

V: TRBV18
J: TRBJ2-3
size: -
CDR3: CASSPNVGGGRADTQYF

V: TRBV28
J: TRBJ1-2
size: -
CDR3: CASSSPLYGYTF

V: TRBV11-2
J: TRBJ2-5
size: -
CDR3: CASSLAAGAAETQYF

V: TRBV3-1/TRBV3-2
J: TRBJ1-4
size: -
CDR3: CASSQRQGSNEKLFF

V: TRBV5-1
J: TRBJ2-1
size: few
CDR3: CASSLGLGSSYNEQFF

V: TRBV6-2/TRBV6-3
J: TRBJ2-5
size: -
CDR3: CASSYEGLRETQYF

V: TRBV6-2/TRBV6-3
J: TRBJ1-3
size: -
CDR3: CASSPPRGQGVSDGNTIYF

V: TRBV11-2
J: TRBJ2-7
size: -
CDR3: CASSPRTTSYEQYF

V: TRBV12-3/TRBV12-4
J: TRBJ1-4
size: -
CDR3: CASRGEDKEKLFF

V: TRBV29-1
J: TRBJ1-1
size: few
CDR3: CSVGGGMNTEAFF

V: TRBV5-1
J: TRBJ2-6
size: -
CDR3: CASSLVVSSGANVLTF

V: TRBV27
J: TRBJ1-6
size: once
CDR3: CASSSVSGRTGGNSPLHF

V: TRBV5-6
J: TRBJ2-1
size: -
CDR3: CASSLGGYFSEQFF

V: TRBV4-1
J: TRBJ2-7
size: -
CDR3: CASSQAGDSYDQQYF

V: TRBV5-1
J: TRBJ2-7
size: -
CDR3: CASSLNTGLLYPYEQYF

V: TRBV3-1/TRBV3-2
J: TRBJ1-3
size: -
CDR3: CASRQGALSGNTIYF

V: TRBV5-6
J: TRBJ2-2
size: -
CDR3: CASSLRGSGGELFF

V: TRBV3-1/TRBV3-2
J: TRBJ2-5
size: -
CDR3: CASSQDPFDAGRQETQYF

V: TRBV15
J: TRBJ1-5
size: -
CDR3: CATSHQRQGGQPQHF

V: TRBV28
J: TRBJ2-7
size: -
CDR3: CASAGYEQYF

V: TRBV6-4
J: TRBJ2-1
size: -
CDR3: CASSRTGAYNEQFF

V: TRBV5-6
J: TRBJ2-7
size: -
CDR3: CASSTGYEQYF

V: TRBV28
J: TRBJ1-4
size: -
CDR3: CASSSPLTTNEKLFF

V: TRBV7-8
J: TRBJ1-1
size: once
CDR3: CASSHRAGLAFF

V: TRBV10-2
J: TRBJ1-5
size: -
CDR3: CASSDRAVGQPQHF

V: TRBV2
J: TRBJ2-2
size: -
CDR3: CATTRDRGVGELFF

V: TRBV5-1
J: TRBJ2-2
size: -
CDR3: CASSPPGTGETGELFF

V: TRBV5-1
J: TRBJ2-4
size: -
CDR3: CASNDGDIQYF

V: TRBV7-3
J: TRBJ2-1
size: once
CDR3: CASSLGTIYNEQFF

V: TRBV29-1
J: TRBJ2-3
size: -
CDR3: CSVDLGPQGTDTQYF

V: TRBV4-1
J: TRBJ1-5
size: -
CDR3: CASSQGTGYSNQPQHF

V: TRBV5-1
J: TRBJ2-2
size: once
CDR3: CASSLRIAGNTGELFF

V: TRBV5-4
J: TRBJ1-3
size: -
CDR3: CASSSKLAGNTIYF

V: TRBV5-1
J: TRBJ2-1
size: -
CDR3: CASSLRQGAVVEQFF

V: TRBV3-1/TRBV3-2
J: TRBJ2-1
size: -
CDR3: CASSPRTSNNEQFF

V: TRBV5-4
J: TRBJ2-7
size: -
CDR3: CASSFKGSRSREQYF

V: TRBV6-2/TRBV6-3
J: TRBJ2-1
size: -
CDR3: CASSYQPTGEQFF

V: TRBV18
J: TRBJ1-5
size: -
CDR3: CASSPLGRDQPQHF

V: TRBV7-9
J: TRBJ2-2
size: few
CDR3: CASSFAQGVTGELFF

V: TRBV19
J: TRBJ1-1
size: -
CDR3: CASSIQGTEAFF

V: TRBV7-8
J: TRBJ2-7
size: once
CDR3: CASSPPSPHPYEQYF

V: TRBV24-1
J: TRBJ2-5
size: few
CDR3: CATSDRLAGETQYF

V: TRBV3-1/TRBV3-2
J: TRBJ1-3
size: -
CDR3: CASSQGPSGNTIYF

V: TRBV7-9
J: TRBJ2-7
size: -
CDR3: CASSTSSGTDYLRQYF

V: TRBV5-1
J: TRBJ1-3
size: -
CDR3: CASSPSAWENTIYF

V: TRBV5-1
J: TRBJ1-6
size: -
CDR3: CASSALGQGYSPLHF

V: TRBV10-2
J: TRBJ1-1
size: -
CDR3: CASISQGAGTNTEAFF